This entry is about one T cell receptor (beta chain). Its target is unknown. The sample is drawn from a study of cytomegalovirus exposure and HLA in healthy donors. Study information: Among about 179 million T cells, an earlier analysis found about 100 million unique TCR beta sequences. Study results and caveats: There were several of the most significant clusters that appeared linked to common viral pathogens in a later analysis. HLA allele associations emerged for 16,951 TCR beta sequences in a later analysis, at 0.05 false discovery rate.

With 60 Vbeta and 13 Jbeta primers, the PCR was carried out. The method was immunoSEQ multiplex PCR; TCRdb's version includes in-frame clones alone and lacks a portion of them. The table has fewer than 350,000 clones, 70% to 90% seen once. Germline assignment: CDR1 MNHEY and CDR2 SMNVEV (reference sequence). The length of the CDR3 is 14 residues. V lost 2 bases, J lost 0 bases, and 5 bases lay in between. The J gene is TRBJ2-1, the V gene TRBV27; D gene uncertain. What was sequenced was PBMCs. The receptor's source is a woman aged 18-35 years in good health and CMV-seronegative. CDR3 nucleotide sequence: TGTGCCAGCAGTTTAACAGTCTCCTACAATGAGCAGTTCTTC. Amino acids: CASSLTVSYNEQFF.